This TCR beta chain derives from a study of Tregs in tolerant kidney transplant recipients. Unstimulated regulatory T cells (CD4+CD25+CD127-), CD4+CD25- non-regulatory cells, CD4 and CD8 cells were FACS-sorted from thawed PBMCs. Sequenced by immunoSEQ multiplex PCR; TCRdb stores in-frame clones only, minus some. The table has under 95,000 clones, about 91% seen once. Study-wide results and caveats: Expanding Tregs on activated donor B cells appeared to best identify donor-specific TCRbeta clones. Antigen-driven expansion was suggested because donor-specific Tregs expanded more than all Tregs in tolerant patients. Biological reproducibility was not directly addressed, but technical replication error appeared minimal.

Turning to this clone: No antigen is known for it.

This CDR3 is 13 amino acids long. Germline values: CDR1 MNHNS, CDR2 SASEGT. Deletions cut 4 bases from V and 9 bases from J, with 13 bases between. This specimen was Tregs from blood, taken before the transplant. J is TRBJ1-5 and V is TRBV6-1; D ambiguous. The sequence came from a human donor who received a combined kidney and bone marrow transplant. The CDR3 DNA reads TGTGCCAGCAGTGGTCGGAGCGATGGGCCCCAGCATTTT. This sequence encodes CASSGRSDGPQHF.